This T cell receptor (beta chain) was found in a study of cytomegalovirus exposure and HLA in healthy donors. Turning to the study itself: Early released data comprised around 80 million unique TCRs from HLA-typed donors. Findings and limits, study-wide: Most subjects had HLA-A and HLA-B alleles reportedly predicted accurately by TCR beta sequences. TRBV6-2, TRBV6-3 and other indistinguishable V segments were excluded. Differences between HLA loci emerged in a later analysis of TCR association rates, with DRB1 most and HLA-C fewest.

CDR3 length equals 10 residues. Germline CDR1 and CDR2: MNHEY and SVGAGI. V was trimmed by 6 bases and J by 6 bases, leaving 5 bases between them. Primers included in the PCR were 60 Vbeta and 13 Jbeta primers. The repertoire was sequenced with immunoSEQ multiplex PCR; TCRdb's copy has only in-frame clones and lacks some. The sample has about 90,000 clones, 65% seen once. A remark on this clone: The antigen is not known.

The chain is built from TRBV6-5 and TRBJ1-2; the D is unclear. The clonotype comes from a woman aged 45-59 years in good health and CMV-seropositive. Sequenced material: PBMCs. The CDR3 coding sequence is TGTGCCAGCAGGGCGGATGGCTACACCTTC. This sequence encodes CASRADGYTF.